This T cell receptor beta chain was recovered during a study of monozygotic twins with inflammatory bowel disease. Overall study findings and caveats: Varied immunosuppressive treatments among patients may have increased repertoire variability. Different subtypes (of T cells) could not be told apart from one another. For IBD, no single strong associated signal or clonotype was supported.

The CDR3 length is 15 residues. CDR1 and CDR2 from the germline V gene are LNHDA and SQIVND (reference sequence). The input for each TCR library was roughly 3,600 ng of total RNA. No DNA is given; TCRdb re-called the 5' RACE reads and lists each CDR3 protein once. The sample's table shows over 200,000 distinct CDR3 sequences. For this clonotype: Its antigen is as yet unknown.

The V call is TRBV19, the J call TRBJ2-1. This TCR was sampled from a human donor with ulcerative colitis or Crohn's disease, or a healthy co-twin of an affected twin (not recorded which). Sequencing was performed on blood. The CDR3 sequence: CASSGQGGPYNEQFF.